Listed here are 3 T cell receptor beta chains from one sample, sequenced in a study of Ad26.COV2.S vaccination and SARS-CoV-2 variants. The data were produced by immunoSEQ multiplex PCR, yet TCRdb's version contains in-frame clones alone and is incomplete. The sample contains about 350,000 clones, about 91% of which appear only once. The starting material was peripheral blood, obtained after recovery from COVID-19. Receptors were obtained from a human donor who had recovered from COVID-19.

The chain is built from TRBV10-2 and TRBJ1-5; D is possibly TRBD1 (6 bases). Trimming removed 5 bases at V and 2 bases at J, with 13 bases between. There are 15 residues in the CDR3. CDR1 and CDR2 from the germline V gene are WSHSY and SAAADI. The CDR3 DNA is TGCGCCAGCAGTCAAAGGGGGTCTCGCAATCAGCCCCAGCATTTT. It encodes CASSQRGSRNQPQHF.

This chain uses TRBV2 with TRBJ1-2, with unresolved D. This CDR3 region has 11 residues. V was trimmed by 8 bases and J by 8 bases, leaving 12 bases between them. The germline V gene encodes CDR1 SNHLY and CDR2 FYNNEI. The CDR3 loop reads CASRASRGYTF. CDR3 nucleotides: TGTGCCAGCCGGGCCTCCCGGGGCTACACCTTC.

V gene TRBV6-5 combines with J gene TRBJ2-2; no definite D call. The germline CDR1 and CDR2 sequences are MNHEY and SVGAGI. CDR3 length equals 13 residues. V was shortened by 5 bases and J by 6 bases, with 10 bases between the two germline ends. As DNA, the CDR3 is TGTGCCAGCAGTAAACATGGGTCCGGGGAGCTGTTTTTT. It is translated as CASSKHGSGELFF.